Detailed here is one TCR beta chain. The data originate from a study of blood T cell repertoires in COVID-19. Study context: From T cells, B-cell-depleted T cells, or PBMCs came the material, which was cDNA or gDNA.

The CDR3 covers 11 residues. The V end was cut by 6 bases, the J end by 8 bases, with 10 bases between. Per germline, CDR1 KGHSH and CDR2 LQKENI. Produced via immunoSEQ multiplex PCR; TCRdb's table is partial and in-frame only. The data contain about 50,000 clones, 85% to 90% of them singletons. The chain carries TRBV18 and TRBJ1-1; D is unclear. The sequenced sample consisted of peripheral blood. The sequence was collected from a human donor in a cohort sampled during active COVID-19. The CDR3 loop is CASSTGREAFF. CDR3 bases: TGTGCCAGCTCTACGGGGAGGGAAGCTTTCTTT.